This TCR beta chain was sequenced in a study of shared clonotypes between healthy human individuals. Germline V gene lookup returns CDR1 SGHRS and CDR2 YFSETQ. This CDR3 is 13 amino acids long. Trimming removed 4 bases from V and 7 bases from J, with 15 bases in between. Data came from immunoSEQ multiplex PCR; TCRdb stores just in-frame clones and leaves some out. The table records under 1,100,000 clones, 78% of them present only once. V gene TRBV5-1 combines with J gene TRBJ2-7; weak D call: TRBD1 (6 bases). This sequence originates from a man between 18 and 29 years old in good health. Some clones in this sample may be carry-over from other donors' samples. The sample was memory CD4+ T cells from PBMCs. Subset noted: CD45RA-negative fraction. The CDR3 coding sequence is TGCGCCAGCAGCAAAGCCGGGACAACAGAGCAGTACTTC. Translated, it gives CASSKAGTTEQYF.